This entry describes one T cell receptor (beta chain). Measured with immunoSEQ multiplex PCR; TCRdb has only the in-frame clones, and not every one. The sample lists roughly 500,000 clones, around three quarters occurring once. This entry belongs to a study of shared T cell receptors in the human thymus. Germline CDR1 reads MNHEY; CDR2 reads SMNVEV (reference sequence). The CDR3 is 15 amino acids. V was shortened by 0 bases and J by 6 bases, with 12 bases between the two germline ends. The same sample was also studied in work on human thymus T cells. This second study notes: Thymus specimens were resections from corrective heart surgery.

The TCR originated in a boy under two years old with a congenital heart defect. Input material: thymocytes. The genes are TRBV27 and TRBJ2-1; tentative D call: TRBD2 (6 bases). The CDR3 DNA follows: TGTGCCAGCAGTTTATCGTCCGGGAGCAGCAATGAGCAGTTCTTC. Its protein product is CASSLSSGSSNEQFF.